This TCR beta chain was captured by sequencing in a study of PD-1 blockade in classical Hodgkin lymphoma. Overall study context: Patients were treated with nivolumab at 3 mg/kg, and this was given intravenously every 2 weeks. Points from the study as a whole: The diversity seen at baseline in complete responders resembled that of newly diagnosed patients. Healthy donors reportedly exceeded newly diagnosed patients in baseline TCR diversity.

Assay: immunoSEQ multiplex PCR; the TCRdb copy retains only in-frame clones and omits some. The sample has roughly 90,000 clones; roughly 76% are singletons. Every patient experienced relapse after autologous stem cell transplantation, and brentuximab vedotin exposure varied. A word on this clone: Antigen unknown.

This CDR3 comprises 15 residues. Trimming at V came to 4 bases and at J to 3 bases, leaving 7 bases not matched to a gene. In germline, CDR1 is SGHNT, CDR2 YYREEE (reference sequence). The chain uses TRBV5-4 and TRBJ2-1, with TRBD2 matching over 7 bases. The sequence was obtained from a human donor with classical Hodgkin lymphoma. The sequenced sample was peripheral blood mononuclear cells (PBMCs), obtained before the second cycle of nivolumab. As DNA, the CDR3 is TGTGCCAGCAGCACCCGACTAGCTGACTACAATGAGCAGTTCTTC. This codes for CASSTRLADYNEQFF.